Listed below are T cell receptor beta chains from one sample, sequenced in a study of cytomegalovirus exposure and HLA in healthy donors. Using immunoSEQ multiplex PCR, the repertoire was profiled, and TCRdb retains in-frame clones only, with some absent. The top ten hold less than 2.5% of the sample, which has about 110,000 clones, approximately 81% seen once. The sample was PBMCs. These receptors originate from a woman between 25 and 40 years old in good health and CMV-seronegative. CDR3s include the opening cysteine and the closing phenylalanine or tryptophan.

j_call,v_call,cdr3_aa
TRBJ2-1,TRBV11-3,CASSLDRLDDEQFF
.,TRBV2,CASSDEVGGSSYEQYF
TRBJ2-3,TRBV28,CASSSPSGVWRDTDTQYF
TRBJ1-2,TRBV6-5,CASSYSVGRDNYGYTF
TRBJ1-2,TRBV5-6,CASSPGGVGHNYGYTF
TRBJ2-1,TRBV7-9,CASRRTSGNHEQFF
TRBJ2-1,TRBV19,CASRPTDYNEQFF
TRBJ1-4,TRBV18,CASSPDRTNEKLFF
TRBJ2-2,TRBV5-1,CASSLTSGYSGELFF
TRBJ2-1,TRBV6-6,CASSGGLAGSNEQFF
TRBJ2-5,TRBV6-6,CASSYTQGAGETQYF
TRBJ2-1,TRBV7-9,CASSLSSGRNNEQFF
TRBJ2-3,TRBV7-3,CASSRAGGGVPDTQYF
TRBJ2-7,TRBV4-1,CASSRGSYSSYEQYF
TRBJ2-3,TRBV6-1,CASSDPGRGSTDTQYF
TRBJ2-1,TRBV7-2,CASSLVGTSAYNEQFF
TRBJ2-1,TRBV27,CASSFGLAEVNEQFF
TRBJ2-5,TRBV9,CASSVRAGEAETQYF
TRBJ2-7,TRBV5-6,CASSLTQIYEQYF
TRBJ1-5,TRBV5-4,CASSSGQANQPQHF
TRBJ1-2,TRBV4-1,CASSHPRQGEVRYGYTF
TRBJ2-3,TRBV11-2,CASSLGTGGADTQYF
TRBJ2-1,TRBV6-5,CASSITGPATRFF
TRBJ2-7,TRBV6-1,CASRGQGLSDEQYF
TRBJ2-3,TRBV30,CAWSVGGTSTDTQYF
TRBJ1-1,TRBV11-2,CASSLVGGEAFF
TRBJ2-4,TRBV14,CASSPPWGEKVKNIQYF
TRBJ2-7,TRBV18,CASSPGTSGSYEQYF
TRBJ2-1,TRBV7-2,CASSPRTTYNEQFF
TRBJ2-2,TRBV11-3,CASSLGLAGEGTGELFF
TRBJ1-2,TRBV5-4,CASSLQGVGGYTF
TRBJ1-2,TRBV15,CATSRDVAGGHGYTF
TRBJ2-5,TRBV7-2,CASSQKGQEAQYF
TRBJ1-3,TRBV2,CASSGVFVVGNTIYF
TRBJ2-7,TRBV7-8,CASSFNSLPEQYF
TRBJ2-4,TRBV28,CASGRDIQYF
TRBJ2-3,TRBV12-5,CASGLGIRADTQYF
TRBJ1-2,TRBV7-2,CASTFDRFSYGYTF
TRBJ2-1,TRBV7-2,CASSLELGNVNEQFF
TRBJ2-7,TRBV7-6,CASSLTSGPGGDEQYF
TRBJ2-3,TRBV20-1,CSARSGDTQYF
TRBJ1-3,TRBV4-1,CASSQPGQGGGNTIYF
TRBJ1-5,TRBV28,CASSPARVSNQPQHF
TRBJ2-2,TRBV7-2,CASRQTGENTGELFF
TRBJ2-6,TRBV9,CASSPYPGTAVGANVLTF
TRBJ2-7,TRBV10-2,CAILAPGQGATFSYEQYF
TRBJ2-3,TRBV27,CASSLTGVDTQYF
TRBJ1-1,TRBV20-1,CSARGSGEAFF
TRBJ2-3,TRBV14,CASRGLAGEWEDTQYF
TRBJ2-1,TRBV5-5,CASSLAAGGLGEQFF